The 7 T cell receptor beta chains listed next were all sequenced from one sample in a study of blood T cell repertoires in COVID-19. Assay used: immunoSEQ multiplex PCR; TCRdb lists only in-frame clones, some missing. Seen here are 490,000 or so clones, more than 85% observed once, and the top ten hold approximately 8%. Sequencing used PBMCs or T cells enriched from blood (not recorded which). Receptors were obtained from a woman in her sixties or seventies who had recovered from COVID-19.

The chain recombines TRBV19 with TRBJ1-1, with D hard to call. CDR1 and CDR2 from the germline V gene are LNHDA and SQIVND (reference sequence). This CDR3 comprises 14 residues. V lost 3 bases and J 4 bases, leaving 12 bases between the germline ends. The CDR3 region has the DNA TGTGCCAGTAGTATGGTAACGGCTAGCACTGAAGCTTTCTTT. The encoded protein is CASSMVTASTEAFF.

The chain has TRBV4-2 and TRBJ1-2, with a tentative D call TRBD1 (6 bases). This CDR3 spans 14 amino acids. The germline V and J ends were trimmed by 0 bases and 3 bases, with 8 bases remaining between them. Germline V lookup: CDR1 LGHNA, CDR2 YNFKEQ. DNA of the CDR3: TGTGCCAGCAGCCAAGACCCAGGGGACTATGGCTACACCTTC. Protein product: CASSQDPGDYGYTF.

The V call is TRBV5-4, the J call TRBJ2-3; 7 positions agree with TRBD1. The CDR3 consists of 16 residues. V lost 0 bases and J lost 4; bases outside the gene matches: 8. Germline assignment: CDR1 SGHNT and CDR2 YYREEE (reference sequence). The CDR3, as DNA: TGTGCCAGCAGCTTGGAAGGGGGCGCAAGTGCAGATACGCAGTATTTT. It translates to CASSLEGGASADTQYF. Variable domain in full (rest from reference TRBV5-4 and TRBJ2-3): ETGVTQSPTHLIKTRGQQVTLRCSSQSGHNTVSWYQQALGQGPQFIFQYYREEENGRGNFPPRFSGLQFPNYSSELNVNALELDDSALYLCASSLEGGASADTQYFGPGTRLTVL.

The chain is built from TRBV12-3 or TRBV12-4 and TRBJ2-1; 7 positions agree with TRBD2. The V and J ends lost 8 bases and 4 bases, in that order; junction bases with no gene match: 2. CDR3 length: 12 amino acids. For the CDR3, the DNA is TGTGCCAGCCGTAGCGGGTACAATGAGCAGTTCTTC. It translates to CASRSGYNEQFF.

The V call is TRBV10-3, the J call TRBJ1-1; the D gene is possibly TRBD1 (5 bases). V lost 4 bases to trimming and J lost 4 bases, with 13 bases between them. CDR1 and CDR2 from the germline V gene are ENHRY and SYGVKD. The CDR3 runs to 14 residues. In nucleotides, the CDR3 is TGTGCCATCAGTGGGGGTCAGGGCTTCACTGAAGCTTTCTTT. This sequence encodes CAISGGQGFTEAFF.

V gene TRBV2 combines with J gene TRBJ1-6; 10 bases map to TRBD1. The CDR3 sequence is 17 residues long. Germline V lookup: CDR1 SNHLY, CDR2 FYNNEI. J was trimmed by 7 bases and V by 3 bases; bases with no gene match: 9. DNA of the CDR3: TGTGCCAGCAGTGATAACACACCGGGACAGGGGAATTCACCCCTCCACTTT. This gives the protein CASSDNTPGQGNSPLHF.

V and J are TRBV5-6 and TRBJ1-2; 7 bases match TRBD1. V gave up 3 bases and J gave up 1 base; unmatched junction bases: 6. The CDR3 sequence is 15 residues long. CDR1 and CDR2 (germline): SGHDT, YYEEEE. CDR3 amino acids: CASSWGQLVNYGYTF. The CDR3 bases are TGTGCCAGCAGCTGGGGACAGCTGGTTAACTATGGCTACACCTTC.